This T cell receptor (beta chain) was identified during a study of T cell responses to AZD1222 COVID-19 vaccine. Study context: Both about-4-week and about-12-week second-dose recipients were combined.

Study-level results: Clonal diversity may have been underestimated in mostly white British donors. The number of AZD1222 recipients seropositive at baseline was only 5 to 7.

Worth noting for this clone: Antigen unknown.

TCRdb keeps only in-frame clones here, not all; method: immunoSEQ multiplex PCR. The data show around 120,000 clones, approximately 90% seen once. The sequences come from peripheral blood, collected on day 0 of AZD1222 vaccination. The receptor comes from an adult in good health.

The CDR3 DNA follows: TGTGCCAGCAGACCGGGGGGGCCCACCGGGGAGCTGTTTTTT. Protein sequence: CASRPGGPTGELFF. The J gene is TRBJ2-2, the V gene TRBV6-5; TRBD2 aligns across 8 bases. With 6 bases clipped from V and 4 bases from J, the junction kept 4 bases outside the gene matches. The germline V gene encodes CDR1 MNHEY and CDR2 SVGAGI. This CDR3 region has 14 residues.